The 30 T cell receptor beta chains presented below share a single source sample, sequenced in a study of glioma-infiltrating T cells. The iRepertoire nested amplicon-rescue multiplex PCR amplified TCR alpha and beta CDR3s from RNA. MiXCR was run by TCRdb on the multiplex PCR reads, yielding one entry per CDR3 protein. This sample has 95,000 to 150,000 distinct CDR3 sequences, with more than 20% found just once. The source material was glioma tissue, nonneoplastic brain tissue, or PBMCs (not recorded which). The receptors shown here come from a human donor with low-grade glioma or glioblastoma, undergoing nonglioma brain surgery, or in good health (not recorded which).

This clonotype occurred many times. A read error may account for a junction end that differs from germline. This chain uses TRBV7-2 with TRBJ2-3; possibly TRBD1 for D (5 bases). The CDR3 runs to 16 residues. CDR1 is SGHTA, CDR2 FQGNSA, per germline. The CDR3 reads CASNLGVVLGVDTQYF. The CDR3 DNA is TGTGCCAGCAACTTAGGGGTTGTGTTAGGGGTCGATACGCAGTATTTT.

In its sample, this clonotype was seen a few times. The CDR3 region is CASSVAASSYNEQFF. The CDR3 DNA is TGTGCCAGCAGCGTAGCCGCCAGCTCCTACAATGAGCAGTTCTTC. The chain combines TRBV9 with TRBJ2-1; no clear D gene. The germline V gene encodes CDR1 SGDLS and CDR2 YYNGEE. The germline V and J ends were trimmed by 0 bases and 0 bases, with 7 bases remaining between them. This CDR3 is 15 amino acids long.

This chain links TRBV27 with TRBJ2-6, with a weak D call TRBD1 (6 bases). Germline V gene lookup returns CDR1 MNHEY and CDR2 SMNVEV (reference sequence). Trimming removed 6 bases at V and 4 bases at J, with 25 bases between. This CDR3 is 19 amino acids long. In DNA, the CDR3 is TGTGCCAGCAGCTTGGGTCGGGGCAGGGGATTCCTCGGGGCCAACGTCCTGACTTTC. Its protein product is CASSLGRGRGFLGANVLTF.

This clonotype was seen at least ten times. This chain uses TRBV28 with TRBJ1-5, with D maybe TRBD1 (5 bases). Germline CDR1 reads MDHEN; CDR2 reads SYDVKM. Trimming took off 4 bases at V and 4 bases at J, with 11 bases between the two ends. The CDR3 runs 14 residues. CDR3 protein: CASSWDGQNQPQHF. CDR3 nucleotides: TGTGCCAGCAGTTGGGACGGACAAAATCAGCCCCAGCATTTT.

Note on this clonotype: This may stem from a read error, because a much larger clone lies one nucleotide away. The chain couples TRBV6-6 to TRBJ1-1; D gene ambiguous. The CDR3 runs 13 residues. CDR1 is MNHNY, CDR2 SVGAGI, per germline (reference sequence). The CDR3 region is CTSSYSIMGEAFF. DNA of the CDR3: TGTACCAGCAGTTACTCGATCATGGGTGAAGCTTTCTTT.

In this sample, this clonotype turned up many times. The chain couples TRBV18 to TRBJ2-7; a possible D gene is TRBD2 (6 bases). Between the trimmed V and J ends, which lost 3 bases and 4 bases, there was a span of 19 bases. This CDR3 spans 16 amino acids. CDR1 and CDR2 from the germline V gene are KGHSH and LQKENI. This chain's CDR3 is CASSPTLSGRGYEQYF. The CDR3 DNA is TGTGCCAGCTCACCGACACTCTCCGGGAGAGGATACGAGCAGTACTTC.

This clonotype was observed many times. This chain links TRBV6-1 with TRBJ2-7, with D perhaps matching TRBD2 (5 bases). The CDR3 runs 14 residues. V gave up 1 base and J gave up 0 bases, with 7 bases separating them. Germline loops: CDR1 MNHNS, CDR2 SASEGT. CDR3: CASSEGGLSYEQYF. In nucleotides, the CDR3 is TGTGCCAGCAGTGAAGGCGGACTCTCCTACGAGCAGTACTTC.

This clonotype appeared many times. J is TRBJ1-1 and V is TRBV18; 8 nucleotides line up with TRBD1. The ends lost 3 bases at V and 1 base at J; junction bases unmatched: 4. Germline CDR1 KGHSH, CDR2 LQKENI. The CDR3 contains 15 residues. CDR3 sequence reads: CASSPKTGANTEAFF. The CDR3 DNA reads TGTGCCAGCTCACCGAAGACAGGGGCGAACACTGAAGCTTTCTTT.

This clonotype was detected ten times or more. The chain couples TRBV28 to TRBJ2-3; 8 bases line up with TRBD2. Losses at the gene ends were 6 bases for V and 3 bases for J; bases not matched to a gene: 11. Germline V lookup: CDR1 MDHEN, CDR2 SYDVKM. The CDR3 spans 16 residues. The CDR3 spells CASSPPTGGPTDTQYF. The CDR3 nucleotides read TGTGCCAGCAGCCCGCCAACGGGAGGGCCGACAGATACGCAGTATTTT.

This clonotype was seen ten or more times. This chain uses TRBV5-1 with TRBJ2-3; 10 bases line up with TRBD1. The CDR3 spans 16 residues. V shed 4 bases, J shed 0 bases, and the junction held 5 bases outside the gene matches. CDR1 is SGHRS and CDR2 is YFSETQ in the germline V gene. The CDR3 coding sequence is TGCGCCAGCAGCCTGGAGGGACAGGGGAGCACAGATACGCAGTATTTT. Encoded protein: CASSLEGQGSTDTQYF. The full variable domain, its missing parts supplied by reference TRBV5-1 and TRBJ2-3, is KAGVTQTPRYLIKTRGQQVTLSCSPISGHRSVSWYQQTPGQGLQFLFEYFSETQRNKGNFPGRFSGRQFSNSRSEMNVSTLELGDSALYLCASSLEGQGSTDTQYFGPGTRLTVL.

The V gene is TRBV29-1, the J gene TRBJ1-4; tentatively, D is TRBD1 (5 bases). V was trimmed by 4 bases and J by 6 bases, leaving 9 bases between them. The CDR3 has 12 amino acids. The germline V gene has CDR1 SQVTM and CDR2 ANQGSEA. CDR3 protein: CSVAQGHEKLFF. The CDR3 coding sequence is TGCAGCGTTGCCCAGGGTCATGAAAAACTGTTTTTT.

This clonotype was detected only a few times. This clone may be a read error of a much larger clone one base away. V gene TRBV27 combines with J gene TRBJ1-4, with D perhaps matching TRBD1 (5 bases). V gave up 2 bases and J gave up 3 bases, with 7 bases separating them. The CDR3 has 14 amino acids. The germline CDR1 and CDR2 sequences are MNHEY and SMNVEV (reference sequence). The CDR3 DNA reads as TGTGCCAGCAGTTTACCAGGGTCTAATGAAAAACTGTTTTTT. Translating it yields CASSLPGSNEKLFF.

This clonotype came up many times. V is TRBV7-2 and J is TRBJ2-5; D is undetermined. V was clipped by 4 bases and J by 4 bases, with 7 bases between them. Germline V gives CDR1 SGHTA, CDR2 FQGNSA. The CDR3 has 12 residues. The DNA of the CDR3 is TGTGCCAGCAGCTCCTCGGGAGAGACCCAGTACTTC. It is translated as CASSSSGETQYF.

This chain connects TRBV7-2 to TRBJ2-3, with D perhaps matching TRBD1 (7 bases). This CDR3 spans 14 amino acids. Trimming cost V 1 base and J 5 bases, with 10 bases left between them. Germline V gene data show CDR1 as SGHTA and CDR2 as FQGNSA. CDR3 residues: CASSLGQGGDTQYF. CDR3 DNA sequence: TGTGCCAGCAGCTTAGGTCAGGGGGGAGATACGCAGTATTTT. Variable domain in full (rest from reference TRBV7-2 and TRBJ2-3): GAGVSQSPSNKVTEKGKDVELRCDPISGHTALYWYRQSLGQGLEFLIYFQGNSAPDKSGLPSDRFSAERTGGSVSTLTIQRTQQEDSAVYLCASSLGQGGDTQYFGPGTRLTVL.

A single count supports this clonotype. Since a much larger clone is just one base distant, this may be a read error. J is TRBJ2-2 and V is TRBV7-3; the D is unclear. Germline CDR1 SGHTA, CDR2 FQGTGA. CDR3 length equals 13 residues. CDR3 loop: CTCSPGGVGELFF. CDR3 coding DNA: TGTACCTGCTCACCAGGCGGTGTAGGGGAGCTGTTTTTT.

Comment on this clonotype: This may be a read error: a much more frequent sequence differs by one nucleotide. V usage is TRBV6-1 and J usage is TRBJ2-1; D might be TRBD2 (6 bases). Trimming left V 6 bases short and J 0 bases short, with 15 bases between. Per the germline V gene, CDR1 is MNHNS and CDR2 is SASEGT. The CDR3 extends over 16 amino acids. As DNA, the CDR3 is TGTGCCAGCAGCTTTAGCGGATTAGGCTCCTACAATGAGCAGTTCTTC. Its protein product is CASSFSGLGSYNEQFF.

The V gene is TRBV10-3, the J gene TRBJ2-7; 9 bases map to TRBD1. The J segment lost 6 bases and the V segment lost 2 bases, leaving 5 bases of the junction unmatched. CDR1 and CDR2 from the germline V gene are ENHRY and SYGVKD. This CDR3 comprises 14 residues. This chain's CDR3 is CAISERTGVCEQYF. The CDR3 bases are TGTGCCATCAGTGAGAGGACAGGGGTCTGCGAGCAGTACTTC.

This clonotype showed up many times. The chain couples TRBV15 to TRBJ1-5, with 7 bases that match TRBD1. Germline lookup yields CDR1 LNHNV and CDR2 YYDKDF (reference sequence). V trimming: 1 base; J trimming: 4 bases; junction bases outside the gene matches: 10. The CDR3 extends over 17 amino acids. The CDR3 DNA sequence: TGTGCCACCAGCAGAGCCTGGGGAGGGACAGCAAATCAGCCCCAGCATTTT. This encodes CATSRAWGGTANQPQHF.

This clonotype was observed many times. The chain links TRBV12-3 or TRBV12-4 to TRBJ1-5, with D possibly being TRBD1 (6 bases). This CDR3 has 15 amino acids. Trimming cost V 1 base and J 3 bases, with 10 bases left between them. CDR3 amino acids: CASSLGGQYNQPQHF. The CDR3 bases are TGTGCCAGCAGTTTAGGTGGACAGTACAATCAGCCCCAGCATTTT.

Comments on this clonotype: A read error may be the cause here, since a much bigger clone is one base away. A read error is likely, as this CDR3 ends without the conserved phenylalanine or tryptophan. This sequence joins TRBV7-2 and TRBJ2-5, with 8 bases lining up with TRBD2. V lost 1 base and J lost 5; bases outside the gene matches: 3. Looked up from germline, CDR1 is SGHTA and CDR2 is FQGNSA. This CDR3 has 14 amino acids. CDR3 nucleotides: TGTGCCAGCAGCTTAGTTCCTAGCGGGGAGACCCAGTACCTC. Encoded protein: CASSLVPSGETQYL.

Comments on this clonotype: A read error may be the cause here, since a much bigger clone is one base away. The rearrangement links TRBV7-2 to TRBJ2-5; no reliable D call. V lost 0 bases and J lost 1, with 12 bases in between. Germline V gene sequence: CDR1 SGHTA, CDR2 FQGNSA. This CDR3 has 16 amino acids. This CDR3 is CASSLAPGSGQETQYF. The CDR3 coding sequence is TGTGCCAGCAGCTTAGCTCCGGGTTCAGGCCAAGAGACCCAGTACTTC.

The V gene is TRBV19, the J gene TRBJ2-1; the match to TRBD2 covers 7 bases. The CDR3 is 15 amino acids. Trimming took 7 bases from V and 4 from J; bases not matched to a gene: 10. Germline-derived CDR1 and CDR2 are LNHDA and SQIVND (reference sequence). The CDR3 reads CASKFGGSLYNEQFF. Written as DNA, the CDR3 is TGTGCCAGTAAATTCGGCGGGAGCCTGTACAATGAGCAGTTCTTC.

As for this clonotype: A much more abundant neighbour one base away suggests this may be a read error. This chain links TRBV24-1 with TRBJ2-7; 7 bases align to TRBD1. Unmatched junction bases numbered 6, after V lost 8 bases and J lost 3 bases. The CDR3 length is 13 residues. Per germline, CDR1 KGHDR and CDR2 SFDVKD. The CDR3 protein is CATKRGPNYEQYF. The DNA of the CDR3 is TGTGCCACCAAGAGGGGGCCCAACTACGAGCAGTACTTC.

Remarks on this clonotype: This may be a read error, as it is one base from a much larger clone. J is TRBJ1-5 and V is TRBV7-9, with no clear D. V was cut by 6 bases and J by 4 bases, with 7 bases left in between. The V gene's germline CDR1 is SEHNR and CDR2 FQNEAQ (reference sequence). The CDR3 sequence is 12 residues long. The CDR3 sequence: CASREGNQPQHF. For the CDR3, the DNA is TGTGCCAGCAGAGAAGGGAATCAGCCCCAGCATTTT.

The CDR3 here is CASSLVVTYQLYF. CDR3 DNA sequence: TGTGCCAGCAGTTTAGTGGTTACCTACCAGCTGTACTTC. The genes are TRBV27 and TRBJ2-7; D ambiguous. This CDR3 is built from 13 residues. V lost 2 bases and J lost 12, with 17 bases in between. The V gene's germline CDR1 is MNHEY and CDR2 SMNVEV (reference sequence).

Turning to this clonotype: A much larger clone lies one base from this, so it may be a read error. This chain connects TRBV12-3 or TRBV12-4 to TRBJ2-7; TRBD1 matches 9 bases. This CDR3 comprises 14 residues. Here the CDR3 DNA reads TGTGCCAGTTCCCGAGGACAGGGGCCCTACGGGCAGTACTTC. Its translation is CASSRGQGPYGQYF.

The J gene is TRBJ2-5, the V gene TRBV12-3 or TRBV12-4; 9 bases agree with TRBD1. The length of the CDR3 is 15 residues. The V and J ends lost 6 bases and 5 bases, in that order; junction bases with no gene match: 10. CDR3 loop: CASSRGQGKEETQYF. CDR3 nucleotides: TGTGCCAGCAGCCGGGGACAGGGAAAGGAGGAGACCCAGTACTTC.

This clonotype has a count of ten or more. DNA for the CDR3: TGTGCCAGCAGTCCCAACCCCCGGGACAGGGGCACCGGGGAGCTGTTTTTT. It is translated as CASSPNPRDRGTGELFF. The V call is TRBV28, the J call TRBJ2-2; 10 nucleotides line up with TRBD1. V lost 5 bases to trimming and J lost 4 bases; unmatched junction nucleotides: 10. Per germline, CDR1 MDHEN and CDR2 SYDVKM. This CDR3 is 17 amino acids long. Full variable domain (rest looked up from reference TRBV28 and TRBJ2-2): DVKVTQSSRYLVKRTGEKVFLECVQDMDHENMFWYRQDPGLGLRLIYFSYDVKMKEKGDIPEGYSVSREKKERFSLILESASTNQTSMYLCASSPNPRDRGTGELFFGEGSRLTVL.

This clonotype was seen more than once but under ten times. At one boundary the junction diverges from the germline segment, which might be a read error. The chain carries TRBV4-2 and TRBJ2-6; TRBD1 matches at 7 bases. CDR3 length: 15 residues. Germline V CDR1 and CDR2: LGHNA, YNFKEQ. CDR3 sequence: CASNQEGAGANVLTF. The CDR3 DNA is TGTGCCAGCAACCAAGAGGGGGCAGGGGCCAACGTCCTGACTTTC.

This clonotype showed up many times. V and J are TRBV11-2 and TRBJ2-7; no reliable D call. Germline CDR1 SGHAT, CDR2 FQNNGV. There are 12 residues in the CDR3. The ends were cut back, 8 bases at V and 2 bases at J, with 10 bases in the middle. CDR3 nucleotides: TGTGCCAGCTCACCACGAACCTACGAGCAGTACTTC. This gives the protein CASSPRTYEQYF.